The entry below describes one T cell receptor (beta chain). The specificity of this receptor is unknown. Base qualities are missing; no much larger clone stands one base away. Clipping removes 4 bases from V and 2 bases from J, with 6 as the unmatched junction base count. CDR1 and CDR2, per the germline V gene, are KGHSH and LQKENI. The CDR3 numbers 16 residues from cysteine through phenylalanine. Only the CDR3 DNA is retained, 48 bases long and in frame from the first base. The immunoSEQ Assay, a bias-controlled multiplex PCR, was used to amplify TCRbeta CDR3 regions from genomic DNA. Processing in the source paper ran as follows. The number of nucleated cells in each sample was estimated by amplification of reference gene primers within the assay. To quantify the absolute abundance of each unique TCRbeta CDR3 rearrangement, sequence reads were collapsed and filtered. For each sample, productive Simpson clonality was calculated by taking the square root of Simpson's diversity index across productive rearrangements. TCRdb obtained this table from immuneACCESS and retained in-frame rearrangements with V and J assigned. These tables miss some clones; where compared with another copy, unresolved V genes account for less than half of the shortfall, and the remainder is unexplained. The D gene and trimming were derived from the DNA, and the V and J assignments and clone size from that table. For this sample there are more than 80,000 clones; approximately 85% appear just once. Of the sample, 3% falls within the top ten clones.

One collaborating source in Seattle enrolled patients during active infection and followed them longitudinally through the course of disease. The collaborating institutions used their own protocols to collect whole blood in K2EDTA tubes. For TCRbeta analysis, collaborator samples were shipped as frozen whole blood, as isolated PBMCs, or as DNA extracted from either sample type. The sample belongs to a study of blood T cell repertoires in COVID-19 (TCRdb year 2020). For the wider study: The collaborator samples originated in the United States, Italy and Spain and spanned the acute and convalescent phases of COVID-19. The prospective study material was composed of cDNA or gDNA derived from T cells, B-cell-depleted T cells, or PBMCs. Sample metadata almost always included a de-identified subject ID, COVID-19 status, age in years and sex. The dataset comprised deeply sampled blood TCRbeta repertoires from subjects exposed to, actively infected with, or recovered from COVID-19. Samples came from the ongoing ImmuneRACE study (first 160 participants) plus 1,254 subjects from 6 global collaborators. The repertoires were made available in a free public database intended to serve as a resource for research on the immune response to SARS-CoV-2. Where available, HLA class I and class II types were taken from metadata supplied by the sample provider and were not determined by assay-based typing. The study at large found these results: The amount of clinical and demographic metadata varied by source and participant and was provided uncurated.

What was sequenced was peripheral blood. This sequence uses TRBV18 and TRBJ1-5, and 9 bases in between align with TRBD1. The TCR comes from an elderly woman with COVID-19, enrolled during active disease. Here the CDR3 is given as CASSLTGGWGNQPQHF. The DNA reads TGTGCCAGCTCACTAACAGGGGGCTGGGGCAATCAGCCCCAGCATTTT.